This T cell receptor beta chain was sequenced for a study of cytomegalovirus exposure and HLA in healthy donors. This PCR relied on a set of 60 Vbeta primers and 13 Jbeta primers. Method: immunoSEQ multiplex PCR; TCRdb's copy keeps in-frame clones and lacks some. The sample contains about 130,000 clones, about 80% of which appear only once. The source of this sequence is a woman between 40 and 50 years old in good health and CMV-seronegative. Sequencing used PBMCs.

CDR3 amino acids: CASSYDRSSYNSPLHF. CDR3 DNA sequence: TGTGCCAGCAGTTACGACAGGAGCTCCTATAATTCACCCCTCCACTTT. V gene TRBV6-6 combines with J gene TRBJ1-6; D might be TRBD1 (6 bases). Germline CDR1 and CDR2: MNHNY and SVGAGI (reference sequence). CDR3 size: 16 residues. Trimming stripped 2 bases from V and 0 bases from J, with 8 bases between.